The 15 T cell receptor beta chains below come from one sample, sequenced in a study of T cells in localized non-small cell lung cancer. TCRdb's copy holds only in-frame clones and misses some; the assay was immunoSEQ multiplex PCR. Seen here are 50,000 to 75,000 clones, about 87% observed once, and the top ten hold around 20%. Sample: peripheral blood, taken before any cancer treatment. These TCRs come from a man between 40 and 70 years old with stage I squamous cell lung carcinoma.

The chain joins TRBV5-4 to TRBJ2-5; D gene uncertain. From germline, CDR1 is SGHNT and CDR2 YYREEE (reference sequence). This CDR3 is 11 amino acids long. Trimming stripped 5 bases from V and 1 base from J, with 3 bases between. The CDR3 region has the DNA TGTGCCAGCAGTCTCCAAGAGACCCAGTACTTC. Encoded protein: CASSLQETQYF.

V is TRBV9 and J is TRBJ1-1, with D perhaps TRBD1 (6 bases). CDR3 size: 11 residues. Germline lookup yields CDR1 SGDLS and CDR2 YYNGEE. V was pared by 4 bases and J by 9 bases, with 10 bases between. The CDR3 loop is CASSPGGKAFF. In nucleotides, the CDR3 is TGTGCCAGCAGCCCCGGGGGCAAAGCTTTCTTT. Full variable domain (remainder filled in from reference TRBV9 and TRBJ1-1): DSGVTQTPKHLITATGQRVTLRCSPRSGDLSVYWYQQSLDQGLQFLIQYYNGEERAKGNILERFSAQQFPDLHSELNLSSLELGDSALYFCASSPGGKAFFGQGTRLTVV.

A single count supports this clone. The chain joins TRBV6-4 to TRBJ2-3, with D uncertain. Germline CDR1 MRHNA, CDR2 SNTAGT. This CDR3 is built from 13 residues. V lost 3 bases and J 2 bases, leaving 6 bases between the germline ends. CDR3 residues: CASSETLTDTQYF. The DNA for the CDR3 is TGTGCCAGCAGTGAGACCCTCACAGATACGCAGTATTTT.

This chain joins TRBV12-5 and TRBJ2-5; TRBD2 matches 9 bases. V gave up 3 bases and J gave up 3 bases; unmatched junction bases: 2. This CDR3 is 14 amino acids long. CDR1 and CDR2 (germline): LGHNT, FRNRAP. The CDR3 sequence is CASGFGGREETQYF. CDR3 DNA: TGTGCTAGTGGTTTTGGCGGGAGGGAAGAGACCCAGTACTTC.

The chain combines TRBV11-2 with TRBJ2-1, with no clear D. CDR3 length: 15 residues. Trimming pared 1 base from V and 5 bases from J, leaving 12 bases between. Germline CDR1 is SGHAT and CDR2 is FQNNGV. CDR3: CASSLGAGTNNEQFF. Here the CDR3 DNA reads TGTGCCAGCAGCTTAGGGGCAGGAACTAACAATGAGCAGTTCTTC.

The chain carries TRBV5-1 and TRBJ2-2; tentative D call: TRBD2 (6 bases). This CDR3 has 17 residues. Germline assignment: CDR1 SGHRS and CDR2 YFSETQ. Trimming took 0 bases from V and 5 from J, leaving 17 bases between them. CDR3 in amino acids: CASSLDLSGVRTGELFF. CDR3 DNA: TGCGCCAGCAGCTTGGACCTCTCGGGAGTAAGGACCGGGGAGCTGTTTTTT. The full variable domain, completed using reference TRBV5-1 and TRBJ2-2, is KAGVTQTPRYLIKTRGQQVTLSCSPISGHRSVSWYQQTPGQGLQFLFEYFSETQRNKGNFPGRFSGRQFSNSRSEMNVSTLELGDSALYLCASSLDLSGVRTGELFFGEGSRLTVL.

The chain joins TRBV19 to TRBJ1-5, with 10 bases matching TRBD1. Germline assignment: CDR1 LNHDA and CDR2 SQIVND (reference sequence). V lost 7 bases, J lost 1 base, and 13 bases stayed unmatched. CDR3 length equals 18 residues. CDR3 sequence reads: CASTLHGQGDRSNQPQHF. The DNA of the CDR3 is TGTGCCAGTACCCTCCATGGACAGGGGGATAGAAGCAATCAGCCCCAGCATTTT.

This chain links TRBV5-1 with TRBJ2-7, with 7 bases lining up with TRBD2. V gave up 3 bases and J gave up 3 bases; unmatched junction bases: 9. This CDR3 region has 15 residues. Germline V gene sequence: CDR1 SGHRS, CDR2 YFSETQ. CDR3 bases: TGCGCCAGCAGCTCAGGGCCCCGGGAGGACTACGAGCAGTACTTC. Translating gives CASSSGPREDYEQYF.

CDR3 in amino acids: CASSLVAGVSYNEQFF. Written as DNA, the CDR3 is TGTGCCAGCAGCTTAGTAGCGGGGGTCTCCTACAATGAGCAGTTCTTC. The chain couples TRBV7-9 to TRBJ2-1; 9 bases align to TRBD2. The CDR3 has 16 residues. The V gene's germline CDR1 is SEHNR and CDR2 FQNEAQ (reference sequence). J was trimmed by 0 bases and V by 1 base; bases with no gene match: 1.

The chain employs TRBV6-1 and TRBJ2-5, with TRBD1 matching over 7 bases. The V and J ends lost 6 bases and 5 bases, in that order; junction bases with no gene match: 6. From germline, CDR1 is MNHNS and CDR2 SASEGT. This CDR3 region has 13 residues. CDR3 sequence: CASSTGAWETQYF. The CDR3 region has the DNA TGTGCCAGCAGCACAGGGGCATGGGAGACCCAGTACTTC.

The chain combines TRBV5-1 with TRBJ2-7; TRBD1 agrees at 7 bases. This CDR3 contains 14 residues. The ends lost 2 bases at V and 5 bases at J; junction bases unmatched: 7. Germline-derived CDR1 and CDR2 are SGHRS and YFSETQ. CDR3 DNA sequence: TGCGCCAGCAGCTTATTAGAAACAGGGGACGAGCAGTACTTC. Translated: CASSLLETGDEQYF. Using reference TRBV5-1 and TRBJ2-7 for the parts outside the CDR3, the full variable domain is KAGVTQTPRYLIKTRGQQVTLSCSPISGHRSVSWYQQTPGQGLQFLFEYFSETQRNKGNFPGRFSGRQFSNSRSEMNVSTLELGDSALYLCASSLLETGDEQYFGPGTRLTVT.

The chain employs TRBV29-1 and TRBJ2-1; D ambiguous. Germline V gives CDR1 SQVTM, CDR2 ANQGSEA. V was shortened by 2 bases and J by 12 bases, with 11 bases between the two germline ends. This CDR3 is 11 amino acids long. The CDR3 nucleotides read TGCAGCGTTGAACGGGTTATTGGGCAGTTCTTC. Its translation: CSVERVIGQFF.

The count of this clone is one. This chain joins TRBV28 and TRBJ2-7; D might be TRBD1 or TRBD2, each matching 5 bases. The germline V and J ends were trimmed by 6 bases and 2 bases, with 14 bases remaining between them. CDR1 MDHEN and CDR2 SYDVKM come from the germline V gene. This CDR3 spans 14 amino acids. CDR3 sequence (DNA): TGTGCCAGCAGGGCCACCGGGGCCCCCTACGAGCAGTACTTC. This translates into CASRATGAPYEQYF. The full variable domain, in which reference TRBV28 and TRBJ2-7 provide the parts outside the CDR3, is DVKVTQSSRYLVKRTGEKVFLECVQDMDHENMFWYRQDPGLGLRLIYFSYDVKMKEKGDIPEGYSVSREKKERFSLILESASTNQTSMYLCASRATGAPYEQYFGPGTRLTVT.

This chain links TRBV27 with TRBJ2-3; the D is unclear. V gave up 8 bases and J gave up 0 bases, with 6 bases separating them. The length of the CDR3 is 12 residues. CDR1 MNHEY and CDR2 SMNVEV come from the germline V gene (reference sequence). The CDR3 bases are TGTGCCAGCGGCCTCAGCACAGATACGCAGTATTTT. Its translation is CASGLSTDTQYF.

The chain is built from TRBV5-1 and TRBJ2-1, with a possible D match to TRBD2 (7 bases). CDR3 length equals 13 residues. Germline V lookup: CDR1 SGHRS, CDR2 YFSETQ. V was pared by 7 bases and J by 7 bases, with 15 bases between. DNA of the CDR3: TGCGCCAGCTCCTTCGGGGGGCGGAATGAGCAGTTCTTC. Residues: CASSFGGRNEQFF. The whole variable domain, filled in from reference TRBV5-1 and TRBJ2-1, reads KAGVTQTPRYLIKTRGQQVTLSCSPISGHRSVSWYQQTPGQGLQFLFEYFSETQRNKGNFPGRFSGRQFSNSRSEMNVSTLELGDSALYLCASSFGGRNEQFFGPGTRLTVL.